This T cell receptor (beta chain) was identified during a study of OX40 agonist ivuxolimab in advanced cancers. About the research overall: Patients received ivuxolimab, an intravenous treatment, every 2 weeks at 0.01 to 10 mg/kg. The dose-escalation cohort was roughly 83% male, with a mean age of approximately 61 years, ranging about 23 to 90. Partial responses were achieved by three patients, one with hepatocellular carcinoma and two with cutaneous melanoma.

This clone was counted a few times. TCRdb keeps only in-frame clones here, not all; method: immunoSEQ multiplex PCR. This table holds under 55,000 clones, around 80% found once. Per the germline V gene, CDR1 is SGHRS and CDR2 is YFSETQ. The CDR3 has 15 amino acids. The ends were cut back, 0 bases at V and 8 bases at J, with 17 bases in the middle. The material sequenced was CD4+ or CD8+ T cells sorted from blood, taken in a trial of the OX40 agonist ivuxolimab. The receptor comes from an adult with an advanced solid tumor such as melanoma, head and neck, liver or kidney cancer. The genes are TRBV5-1 and TRBJ1-2; D gene unclear. The CDR3 sequence: CASSLAKDGTGGYTF. CDR3 nucleotide sequence: TGCGCCAGCAGCTTGGCCAAGGACGGCACGGGAGGCTACACCTTC.